A selection of T cell receptor beta chains follows, all from one sample in a study of regulatory T cells in long-lasting Graves disease. One entry per CDR3 protein results from TCRdb running MiXCR on the multiplex PCR reads. The table lists 380,000 or so distinct CDR3 sequences, 15% to 20% of them singletons. Separately, the same data were catalogued under a study of T cells in Graves' hyperthyroidism and ophthalmopathy.

The material was peripheral blood mononuclear cells (PBMCs), obtained at new diagnosis, from a patient treated with antithyroid drugs. These receptors originate from a woman under 30 with Graves disease. The CDR3 runs from the conserved cysteine through the conserved F or W. The order of the fields is J gene, V gene, clone size, D gene, CDR3 DNA, CDR3 protein. D genes are given only for firm matches. A row's size may be missing; if present it is once, few, many or a size class.

j_call: TRBJ2-7
v_call: TRBV7-6
clone_size: many
d_call: .
cdr3_nt: TGTGCCAGCAGCCCGGGACAGGCGGGAGACTACGAGCAGTACTTC
cdr3_aa: CASSPGQAGDYEQYF

j_call: TRBJ1-1
v_call: TRBV6-2/TRBV6-3
clone_size: many
d_call: .
cdr3_nt: TGTGCCAGCAGTTATCACACTCTGAACACTGAAGCTTTCTTT
cdr3_aa: CASSYHTLNTEAFF

j_call: TRBJ2-7
v_call: TRBV28
clone_size: few
d_call: TRBD1
cdr3_nt: TGTGCCAGCAGCGAACGGGACAGGGTCTACGAGCAGTACTTC
cdr3_aa: CASSERDRVYEQYF

j_call: TRBJ2-7
v_call: TRBV20-1
clone_size: many
d_call: .
cdr3_nt: TGCAGTGCTAGCAAGTCGGACTGGGCTTCCTACGAGCAGTACTTC
cdr3_aa: CSASKSDWASYEQYF

j_call: TRBJ2-3
v_call: TRBV3-1
clone_size: many
d_call: .
cdr3_nt: TGTGCCAGCAGCCAAGGGAAAAGGGATCTAGCAGATACGCAGTATTTT
cdr3_aa: CASSQGKRDLADTQYF

j_call: TRBJ2-1
v_call: TRBV3-1
clone_size: .
d_call: TRBD2
cdr3_nt: TGTGCCAGCAGCCGATTCACTAGCGGGAAGGAGCAGTTCTTC
cdr3_aa: CASSRFTSGKEQFF

j_call: TRBJ2-1
v_call: TRBV20-1
clone_size: many
d_call: TRBD2
cdr3_nt: TGCAGTGCTCCCCCGGCTACGGCTAGCGGAATGCAGTTCTTC
cdr3_aa: CSAPPATASGMQFF

j_call: TRBJ2-7
v_call: TRBV2
clone_size: many
d_call: .
cdr3_nt: TGTGCCAGCAAGACAGGCTACGAGCAGTACTTC
cdr3_aa: CASKTGYEQYF

j_call: TRBJ2-5
v_call: TRBV20-1
clone_size: many
d_call: .
cdr3_nt: TGCAGTGCTACGGCAGGGGGGAGTCAAGAGACCCAGTACTTC
cdr3_aa: CSATAGGSQETQYF

j_call: TRBJ2-2
v_call: TRBV30
clone_size: many
d_call: TRBD1
cdr3_nt: TGTGCCTGGATCCCCGGGACAGTTAACACCGGGGAGCTGTTTTTT
cdr3_aa: CAWIPGTVNTGELFF

j_call: TRBJ1-2
v_call: TRBV19
clone_size: few
d_call: .
cdr3_nt: TGTGCCAGTAGTATAGGGGGTGGAGCTGGTGGCTACACCTTC
cdr3_aa: CASSIGGGAGGYTF

j_call: TRBJ2-2
v_call: TRBV19
clone_size: few
d_call: TRBD2
cdr3_nt: TGTGCCAGTAGCCGTGGTGCGGGAGGGGCGAACACCGGGGAGCTGTTTTTT
cdr3_aa: CASSRGAGGANTGELFF

j_call: TRBJ2-7
v_call: TRBV28
clone_size: few
d_call: .
cdr3_nt: TGTGCCAGCAGTACGCTTACAGGGGGGGGAGGGGAGCAGTACTTC
cdr3_aa: CASSTLTGGGGEQYF

j_call: TRBJ1-4
v_call: TRBV5-6
clone_size: few
d_call: .
cdr3_nt: TGTGCCAGCAGCCCGGCCGGGGTGAGGGAAAAACTGTTTTTT
cdr3_aa: CASSPAGVREKLFF

j_call: TRBJ1-4
v_call: TRBV5-5
clone_size: few
d_call: .
cdr3_nt: TGTGCCAGCAGCTTGACCCGACCCGGAGGGTCTAATGAAAAACTGTTTTTT
cdr3_aa: CASSLTRPGGSNEKLFF

j_call: TRBJ2-1
v_call: TRBV15
clone_size: many
d_call: TRBD2
cdr3_nt: TGTGCCACCAGATCTAGCGGGGAGGGTGGCTCCTACAATGAGCAGTTCTTC
cdr3_aa: CATRSSGEGGSYNEQFF

j_call: TRBJ2-1
v_call: TRBV11-2
clone_size: many
d_call: TRBD1
cdr3_nt: TGTGCCAGCAGCTTACGGACAGGGGCGTCCTACAATGAGCAGTTCTTC
cdr3_aa: CASSLRTGASYNEQFF

j_call: TRBJ1-1
v_call: TRBV18
clone_size: many
d_call: TRBD1
cdr3_nt: TGTGCCAGCTCACCGGGACAGGGCAAGGCTGAAGCTTTCTTT
cdr3_aa: CASSPGQGKAEAFF

j_call: TRBJ1-3
v_call: TRBV15
clone_size: few
d_call: TRBD1
cdr3_nt: TGTGCCACCAGCAGACCCGACAGGGTTGGAAACACCATATATTTT
cdr3_aa: CATSRPDRVGNTIYF

j_call: TRBJ2-5
v_call: TRBV3-1
clone_size: many
d_call: TRBD2
cdr3_nt: TGTGCCAGCAGCCAAGACCCGGGACTAGGCGTCCAAGAGACCCAGTACTTC
cdr3_aa: CASSQDPGLGVQETQYF

j_call: TRBJ1-1
v_call: TRBV6-5
clone_size: .
d_call: .
cdr3_nt: TGTGCCAGCAGTTCCAGGGGATCATGGTACACTGAAGCTTTCTTT
cdr3_aa: CASSSRGSWYTEAFF

j_call: TRBJ1-1
v_call: TRBV5-6
clone_size: once
d_call: .
cdr3_nt: TGTGCCAGCAGCTTGGTTCGTCAGGGGTACACTGAAGCTTTCTTT
cdr3_aa: CASSLVRQGYTEAFF

j_call: TRBJ1-3
v_call: TRBV30
clone_size: .
d_call: .
cdr3_nt: TGTGCCTGGAGTGTAGTTAGATGGGGGGCATTATCTGGAAACACCATATATTTT
cdr3_aa: CAWSVVRWGALSGNTIYF

j_call: TRBJ2-3
v_call: TRBV19
clone_size: few
d_call: TRBD2
cdr3_nt: TGTGCCAGTAGCCAGCTAGCGGAGTTCGGAAATACGCAGTATTTT
cdr3_aa: CASSQLAEFGNTQYF

j_call: TRBJ1-6
v_call: TRBV20-1
clone_size: .
d_call: TRBD1
cdr3_nt: TGCAGTGCCAACGCAGGGGGTATCCATAATTCACCCCTCCACTTT
cdr3_aa: CSANAGGIHNSPLHF

j_call: TRBJ2-3
v_call: TRBV5-1
clone_size: many
d_call: TRBD2
cdr3_nt: TGCGCCAGCAGCGCAGGACTAGCGGGAGGAACAGATACGCAGTATTTT
cdr3_aa: CASSAGLAGGTDTQYF